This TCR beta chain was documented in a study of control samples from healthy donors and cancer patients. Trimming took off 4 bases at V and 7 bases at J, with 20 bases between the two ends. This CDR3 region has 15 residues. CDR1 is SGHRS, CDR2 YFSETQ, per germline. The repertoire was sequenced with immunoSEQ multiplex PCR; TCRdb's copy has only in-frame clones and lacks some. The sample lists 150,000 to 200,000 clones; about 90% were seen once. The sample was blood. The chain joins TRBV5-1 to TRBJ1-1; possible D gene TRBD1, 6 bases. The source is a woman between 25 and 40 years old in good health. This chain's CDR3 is CASSPNRVVKDEAFF. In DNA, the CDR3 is TGCGCCAGCAGCCCTAACAGGGTCGTGAAAGATGAAGCTTTCTTT.